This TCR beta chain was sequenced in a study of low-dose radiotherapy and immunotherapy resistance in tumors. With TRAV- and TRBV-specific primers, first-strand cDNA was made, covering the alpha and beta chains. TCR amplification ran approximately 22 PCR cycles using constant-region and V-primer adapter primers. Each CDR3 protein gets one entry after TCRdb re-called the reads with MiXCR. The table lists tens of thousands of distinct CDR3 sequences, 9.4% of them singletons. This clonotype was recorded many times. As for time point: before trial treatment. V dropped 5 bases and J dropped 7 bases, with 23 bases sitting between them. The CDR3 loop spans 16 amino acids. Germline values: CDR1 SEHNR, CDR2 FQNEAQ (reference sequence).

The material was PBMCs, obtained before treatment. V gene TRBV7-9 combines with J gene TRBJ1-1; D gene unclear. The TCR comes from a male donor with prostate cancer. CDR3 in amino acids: CASSPVDGELELEAFF. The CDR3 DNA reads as TGTGCCAGCAGCCCGGTGGACGGGGAGTTAGAGCTTGAAGCTTTCTTT.